The clone carrying this T cell receptor (beta chain) was observed a handful of times. What it binds is unknown. This entry is derived from a study of T cells after yellow fever vaccination. Notes on the study in general: Most clones from primary vaccination resurfaced after the booster (about 95% CD4, 75% to 90% CD8).

Generation of TCR cDNA used 5'RACE template switching (which added a universal primer site and UMIs). One entry per CDR3 protein results from TCRdb running MiXCR on the 5' RACE reads. This table holds about 510,000 distinct CDR3 sequences, just over 20% found once. The sample was PBMCs, taken less than 25 days after the first yellow fever vaccination. The receptor comes from a man aged 18 to 35 who received the YFV17D yellow fever vaccine.

This CDR3 reads CSARNLADLTDTQYF. In DNA form, the CDR3 reads TGCAGTGCCCGAAACCTAGCGGACCTCACAGATACGCAGTATTTT. The V and J genes are TRBV20-1 and TRBJ2-3; 7 nucleotides align to TRBD2. V lost 6 bases, J lost 2 bases, and 11 bases stayed unmatched. Germline V lookup: CDR1 DFQATT, CDR2 SNEGSKA (reference sequence). CDR3 length: 15 amino acids.